This T cell receptor beta chain stems from a study of blood T cell repertoires in COVID-19. The wider study: Italy, Spain and the United States were the sources of the convalescent and acute COVID-19 samples. From T cells, B-cell-depleted T cells, or PBMCs came the material, which was cDNA or gDNA.

As originally analysed: Amplification from reference gene primers served as the basis for estimated nucleated cell counts. The assay was immunoSEQ multiplex PCR, and TCRdb's table has in-frame clones only and misses some. For V, J and clone size, that table is used; D and trimming come from the DNA. The sample holds a few hundred thousand clones, over 75% seen once. Trimming shortened V by 4 bases and J by 4 bases, and 13 bases separated the two germline ends. Per the germline V gene, CDR1 is LNHDA and CDR2 is SQIVND (reference sequence). CDR3 length: 14 residues. Sequencing was carried out using peripheral blood. The TCR originated in a woman in her 70s with acute or convalescent COVID-19. The J gene is TRBJ1-1, the V gene TRBV19; D might be TRBD1 (5 bases). CDR3 DNA: TGTGCCAGTAGTACCAAGTCAGGGTCCACTGAAGCTTTCTTT. Translated: CASSTKSGSTEAFF.